Sequencing of this TCR beta chain was carried out in a study of T cells in localized non-small cell lung cancer. General observations from the study: In uninvolved adjacent lung, T cell clonality reached its highest value, exceeding tumor. Longer overall survival was linked to higher blood T cell density. One tumor region alone was sequenced, and heterogeneity therefore remains possible.

Profiled with immunoSEQ multiplex PCR; TCRdb holds only in-frame clones, not every one. The sample includes about 75,000 clones, around 81% of them seen just once. Note on this clone: Antigen unknown.

This TCR derives from a female donor over 55 with stage I lung adenocarcinoma. Sample: peripheral blood, taken before any cancer treatment.

The CDR3 sequence is CAWGDSLQSYGYTF. In DNA, the CDR3 is TGTGCCTGGGGGGACAGCCTCCAGAGCTATGGCTACACCTTC. This chain connects TRBV30 to TRBJ1-2; 7 bases line up with TRBD1. V was pared by 5 bases and J by 4 bases, with 10 bases of the junction left unmatched. In germline, CDR1 is GTSNPN, CDR2 SVGIG (reference sequence). This CDR3 spans 14 amino acids. The whole variable domain, filled in from reference TRBV30 and TRBJ1-2, reads SQTIHQWPATLVQPVGSPLSLECTVEGTSNPNLYWYRQAAGRGLQLLFYSVGIGQISSEVPQNLSASRPQDRQFILSSKKLLLSDSGFYLCAWGDSLQSYGYTFGSGTRLTVV.